This is a list of T cell receptor beta chains from one sample in a study of human T cells and chemical hapten exposure. Each CDR3 protein gets one entry after TCRdb re-called the RACE reads with MiXCR. The sample has over 300,000 distinct CDR3 sequences; 5.1% are singletons. Specimen: whole blood, collected in connection with sensitization to the hapten diphenylcyclopropenone (DPC). The receptors derive from a woman between 50 and 59 years old with alopecia areata. Some clones in this sample may be carry-over from other donors' samples. Each CDR3 is given with its conserved first and last residue. D genes are given only for firm matches. Clone size is shown for a subset of rows, as once, few, many or a class of expanded clone.

J gene	D gene	V gene	clone size	CDR3 DNA	CDR3 protein
TRBJ2-5	-	TRBV28	few	TGTGCCAGCAGTTTAGGGCCCCCGGAATTCTACTTC	CASSLGPPEFYF
TRBJ1-2	-	TRBV7-2	few	TGTGCCAGCAGCTTCGGCAAGAACTATGGCTACACCTTC	CASSFGKNYGYTF
TRBJ2-3	TRBD2	TRBV6-5	many	TGTGCCAGCATTCTGGCGGGAGTTGACCCAGATACGCAGTATTTT	CASILAGVDPDTQYF
TRBJ2-1	TRBD2	TRBV20-1	few	TGCAGTGCGAGGGAAGCTAGCGGGGGGGCCTATGAGCAGTTCTTC	CSAREASGGAYEQFF
TRBJ1-1	-	TRBV3-1	many	TGTGCCAGCAGCCAAGACCTAGTGGTGAGGGGGAAGCTGGGCACTGAAGCTTTCTTT	CASSQDLVVRGKLGTEAFF
TRBJ2-1	TRBD1	TRBV7-9	many	TGTGCCAGCAGCGCCCTAGTCCCGGGACAGGGGTCCAATGAGCAGTTCTTC	CASSALVPGQGSNEQFF
TRBJ1-1	-	TRBV29-1	few	TGCAGCGTTGAAGTTATAGGGGAGGGGACTGAAGCTTTCTTT	CSVEVIGEGTEAFF
TRBJ2-7	TRBD2	TRBV6-6	many	TGTGCCAGCAGTCAAGGGACTAGCGGGGGGCTTTGGGAGCAGTACTTC	CASSQGTSGGLWEQYF
TRBJ2-3	TRBD2	TRBV18	many	TGTGCCAGCTCACCAATTAGCGGGGCTAGCACAGATACGCAGTATTTT	CASSPISGASTDTQYF
TRBJ2-1	-	TRBV3-1	many	TGTGCCAGCAGCCAACTGGGCGCTGAGCAGTTCTTC	CASSQLGAEQFF
TRBJ1-5	-	TRBV4-3	many	TGCGCCAGCAGCCAAGATTTTGGGCAGGGGAATCAGCCCCAGCATTTT	CASSQDFGQGNQPQHF
TRBJ1-6	-	TRBV7-9	-	TGTGCCAGTGGGGGGAATAATTCACCCCTCCACTTT	CASGGNNSPLHF
TRBJ1-1	-	TRBV21-1	few	TGTGCCAGCAGCAAAGGTCCGTTGGGAGCTTTCTTT	CASSKGPLGAFF
TRBJ2-1	-	TRBV5-4	-	TGTGCCAGCAGCTACCACGATGTTGGTGAGCAGTTCTTC	CASSYHDVGEQFF
TRBJ2-7	-	TRBV12-3/TRBV12-4	many	TGTGCCAGCAGTCCCGGGACCGACGCGGGCGAGCAGTACTTC	CASSPGTDAGEQYF